This T cell receptor (beta chain) was observed in a study of patients and donors after allogeneic stem cell transplantation. This clonotype was picked up a small number of times. V was shortened by 1 base and J by 4 bases, with 7 bases between the two germline ends. The CDR3 runs to 13 residues. TCRdb reprocessed the RT-PCR reads via MiXCR and lists one record per CDR3 protein. The sample carries about 200,000 distinct CDR3 sequences, around two fifths recorded once. The sequenced material came from blood, either unsorted or a sorted T cell fraction (not recorded which). This clonotype originated in a human donor who was either an allogeneic HSCT recipient or a stem cell or donor lymphocyte infusion donor (not recorded which). It is not recorded whose cells these are; they may come from a transplant donor. The genes are TRBV12-3 or TRBV12-4 and TRBJ1-2; possibly TRBD1 for D (5 bases). In DNA form, the CDR3 reads TGTGCCAGCAGTTTAGATGGGGCCTATGGCTACACCTTC. The encoded protein is CASSLDGAYGYTF.